This T cell receptor (beta chain) was sequenced for a study of blood T cell repertoires in COVID-19. Trimming shortened V by 10 bases and J by 5 bases, and 11 bases separated the two germline ends. Germline CDR1 reads WSHSY; CDR2 reads SAAADI. CDR3 length: 11 amino acids. Clones were sequenced by immunoSEQ multiplex PCR, and TCRdb holds only the in-frame ones, with some missing. The sample comprises approximately 530,000 clones, approximately 91% of which are singletons, and roughly 8% rests with the top ten. This clone appeared once. The TCR comes from a woman aged 45-65 years with COVID-19, enrolled during active disease. The gene calls are TRBV10-2 and TRBJ1-1, with D hard to call. Sample: peripheral blood. CDR3 in amino acids: CATKPTTEAFF. CDR3 sequence (DNA): TGCGCCACCAAACCTACGACTGAAGCTTTCTTT.